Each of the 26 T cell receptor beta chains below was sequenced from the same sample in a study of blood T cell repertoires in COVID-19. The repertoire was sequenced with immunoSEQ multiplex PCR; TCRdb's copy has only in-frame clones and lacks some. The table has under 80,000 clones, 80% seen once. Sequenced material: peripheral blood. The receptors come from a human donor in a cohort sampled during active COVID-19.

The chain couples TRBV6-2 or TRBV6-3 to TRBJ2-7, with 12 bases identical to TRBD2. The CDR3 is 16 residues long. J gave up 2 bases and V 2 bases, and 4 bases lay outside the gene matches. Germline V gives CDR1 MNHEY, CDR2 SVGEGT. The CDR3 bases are TGTGCCAGCAGTTACCCAGCTAGCGGGAGGGCCTACGAGCAGTACTTC. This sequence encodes CASSYPASGRAYEQYF.

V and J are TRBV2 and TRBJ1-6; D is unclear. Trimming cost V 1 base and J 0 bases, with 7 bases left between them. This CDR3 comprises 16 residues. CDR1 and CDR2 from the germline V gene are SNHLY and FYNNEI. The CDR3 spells CASSEDSSSYNSPLHF. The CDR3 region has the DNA TGTGCCAGCAGTGAAGACAGTAGCTCCTATAATTCACCCCTCCACTTT. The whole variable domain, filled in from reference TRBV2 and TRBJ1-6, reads EPEVTQTPSHQVTQMGQEVILRCVPISNHLYFYWYRQILGQKVEFLVSFYNNEISEKSEIFDDQFSVERPDGSNFTLKIRSTKLEDSAMYFCASSEDSSSYNSPLHFGNGTRLTVT.

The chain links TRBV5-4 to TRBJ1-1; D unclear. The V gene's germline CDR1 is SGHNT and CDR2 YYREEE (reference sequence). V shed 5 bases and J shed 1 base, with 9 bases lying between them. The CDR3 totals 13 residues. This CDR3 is CASSLDTNTEAFF. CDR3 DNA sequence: TGTGCCAGCAGTCTCGACACGAACACTGAAGCTTTCTTT.

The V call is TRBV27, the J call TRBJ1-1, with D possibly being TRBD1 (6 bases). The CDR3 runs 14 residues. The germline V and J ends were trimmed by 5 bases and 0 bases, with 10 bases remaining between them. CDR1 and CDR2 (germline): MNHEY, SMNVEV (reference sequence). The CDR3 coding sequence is TGTGCCAGCAGTCTACAGGGCTTGAACACTGAAGCTTTCTTT. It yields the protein CASSLQGLNTEAFF.

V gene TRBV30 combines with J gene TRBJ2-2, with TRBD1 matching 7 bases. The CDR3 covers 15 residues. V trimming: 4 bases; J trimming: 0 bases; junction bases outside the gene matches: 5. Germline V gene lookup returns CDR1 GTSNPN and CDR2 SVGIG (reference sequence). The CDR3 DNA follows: TGTGCCTGGACACCGACAGGGACGAACACCGGGGAGCTGTTTTTT. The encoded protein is CAWTPTGTNTGELFF.

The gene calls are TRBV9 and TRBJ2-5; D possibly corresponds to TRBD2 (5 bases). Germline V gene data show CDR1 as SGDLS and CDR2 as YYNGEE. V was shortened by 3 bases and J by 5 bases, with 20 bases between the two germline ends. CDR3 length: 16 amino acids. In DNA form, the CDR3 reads TGTGCCAGCAGCGCATCACCATGGGGAGTCAGGGAGACCCAGTACTTC. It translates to CASSASPWGVRETQYF.

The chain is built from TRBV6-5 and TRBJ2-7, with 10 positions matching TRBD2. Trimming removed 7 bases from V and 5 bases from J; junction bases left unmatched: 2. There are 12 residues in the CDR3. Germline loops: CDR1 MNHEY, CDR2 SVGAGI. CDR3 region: CASTSGGHEQYF. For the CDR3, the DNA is TGTGCCAGCACTAGCGGGGGCCACGAGCAGTACTTC.

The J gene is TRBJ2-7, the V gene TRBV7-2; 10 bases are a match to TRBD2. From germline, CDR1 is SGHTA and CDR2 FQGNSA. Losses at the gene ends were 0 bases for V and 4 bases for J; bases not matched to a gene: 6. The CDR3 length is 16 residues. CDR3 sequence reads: CASSLASLAGVYEQYF. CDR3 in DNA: TGTGCCAGCAGCTTAGCGTCGCTAGCGGGAGTATACGAGCAGTACTTC. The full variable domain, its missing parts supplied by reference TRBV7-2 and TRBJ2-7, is GAGVSQSPSNKVTEKGKDVELRCDPISGHTALYWYRQSLGQGLEFLIYFQGNSAPDKSGLPSDRFSAERTGGSVSTLTIQRTQQEDSAVYLCASSLASLAGVYEQYFGPGTRLTVT.

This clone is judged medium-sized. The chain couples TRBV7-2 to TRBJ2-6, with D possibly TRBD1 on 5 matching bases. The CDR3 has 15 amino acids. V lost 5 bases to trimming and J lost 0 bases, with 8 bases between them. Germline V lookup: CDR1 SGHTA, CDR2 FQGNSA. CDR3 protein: CASSEGVSGANVLTF. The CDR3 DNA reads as TGTGCCAGCAGCGAAGGGGTCTCTGGGGCCAACGTCCTGACTTTC. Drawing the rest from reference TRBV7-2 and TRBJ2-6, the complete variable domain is GAGVSQSPSNKVTEKGKDVELRCDPISGHTALYWYRQSLGQGLEFLIYFQGNSAPDKSGLPSDRFSAERTGGSVSTLTIQRTQQEDSAVYLCASSEGVSGANVLTFGAGSRLTVL.

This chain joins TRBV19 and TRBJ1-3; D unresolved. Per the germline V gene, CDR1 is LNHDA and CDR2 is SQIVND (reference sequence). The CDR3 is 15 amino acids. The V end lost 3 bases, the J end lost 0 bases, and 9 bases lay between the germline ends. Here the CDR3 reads CASSIQADSGNTIYF. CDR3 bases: TGTGCCAGTAGTATCCAGGCCGACTCTGGAAACACCATATATTTT.

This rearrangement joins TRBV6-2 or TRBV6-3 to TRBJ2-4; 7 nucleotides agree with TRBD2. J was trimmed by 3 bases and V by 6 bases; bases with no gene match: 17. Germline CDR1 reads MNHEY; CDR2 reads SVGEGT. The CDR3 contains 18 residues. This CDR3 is CASRPLLAAGVDKNIQYF. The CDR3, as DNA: TGTGCCAGCAGACCTCTTCTGGCGGCGGGAGTTGACAAAAACATTCAGTACTTC.

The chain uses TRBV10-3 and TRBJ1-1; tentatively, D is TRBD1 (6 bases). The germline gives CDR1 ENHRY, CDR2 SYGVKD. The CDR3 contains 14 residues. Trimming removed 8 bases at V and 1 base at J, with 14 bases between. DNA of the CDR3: TGTGCCATCGCCCGGACAGCGGAGAACACTGAAGCTTTCTTT. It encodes CAIARTAENTEAFF.

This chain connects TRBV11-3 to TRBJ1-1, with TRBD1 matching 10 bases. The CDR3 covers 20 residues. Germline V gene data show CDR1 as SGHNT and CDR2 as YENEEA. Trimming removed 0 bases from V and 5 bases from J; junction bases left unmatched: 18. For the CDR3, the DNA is TGTGCCAGCAGCTTAGATCGGTTTATCAGGACAGGGGGGGCCCGGACTGAAGCTTTCTTT. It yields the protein CASSLDRFIRTGGARTEAFF.

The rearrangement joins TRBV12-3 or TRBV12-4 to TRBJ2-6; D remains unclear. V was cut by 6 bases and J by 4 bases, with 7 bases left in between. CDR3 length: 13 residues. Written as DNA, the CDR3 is TGTGCCAGCAGCCCCGGGGGGGCCAACGTCCTGACTTTC. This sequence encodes CASSPGGANVLTF.

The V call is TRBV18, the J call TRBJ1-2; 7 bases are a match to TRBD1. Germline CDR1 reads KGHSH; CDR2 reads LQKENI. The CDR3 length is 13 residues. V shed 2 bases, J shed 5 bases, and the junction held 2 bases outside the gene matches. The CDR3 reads CASSPDRVYGYTF. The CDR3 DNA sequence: TGTGCCAGCTCACCAGACAGGGTGTATGGCTACACCTTC.

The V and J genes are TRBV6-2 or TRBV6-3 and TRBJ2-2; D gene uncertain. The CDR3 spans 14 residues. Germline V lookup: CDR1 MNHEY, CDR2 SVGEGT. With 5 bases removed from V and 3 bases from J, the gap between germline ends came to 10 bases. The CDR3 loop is CASSRTSHTGELFF. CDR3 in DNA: TGTGCCAGCAGTCGAACGAGTCACACCGGGGAGCTGTTTTTT.

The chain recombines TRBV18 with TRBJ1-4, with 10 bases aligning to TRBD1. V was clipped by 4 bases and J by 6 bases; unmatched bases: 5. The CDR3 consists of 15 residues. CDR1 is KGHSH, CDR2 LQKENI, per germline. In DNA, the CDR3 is TGTGCCAGCTCACACGGGACAGGGGATGATGAAAAACTGTTTTTT. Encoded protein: CASSHGTGDDEKLFF. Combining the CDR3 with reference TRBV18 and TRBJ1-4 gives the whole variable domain NAGVMQNPRHLVRRRGQEARLRCSPMKGHSHVYWYRQLPEEGLKFMVYLQKENIIDESGMPKERFSAEFPKEGPSILRIQQVVRGDSAAYFCASSHGTGDDEKLFFGSGTQLSVL.

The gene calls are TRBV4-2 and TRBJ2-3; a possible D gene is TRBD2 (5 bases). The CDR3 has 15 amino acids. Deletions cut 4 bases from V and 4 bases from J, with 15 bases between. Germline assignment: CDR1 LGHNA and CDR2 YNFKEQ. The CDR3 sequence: CASSRDGARADTQYF. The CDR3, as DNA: TGTGCCAGCAGCCGGGATGGAGCGAGGGCAGATACGCAGTATTTT.

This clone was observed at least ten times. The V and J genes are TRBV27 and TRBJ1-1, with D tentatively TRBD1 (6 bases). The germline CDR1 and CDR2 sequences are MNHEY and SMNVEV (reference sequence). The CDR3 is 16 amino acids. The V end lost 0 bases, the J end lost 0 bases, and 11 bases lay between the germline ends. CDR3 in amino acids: CASSLSQDSMNTEAFF. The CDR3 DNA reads TGTGCCAGCAGTTTATCTCAGGACAGCATGAACACTGAAGCTTTCTTT.

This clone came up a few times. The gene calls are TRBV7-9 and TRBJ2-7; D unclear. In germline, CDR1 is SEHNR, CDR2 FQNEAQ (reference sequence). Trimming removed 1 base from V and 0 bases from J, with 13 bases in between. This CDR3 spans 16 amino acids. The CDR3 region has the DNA TGTGCCAGCAGCTTAGATTCGGAAGCGCGCTCCTACGAGCAGTACTTC. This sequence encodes CASSLDSEARSYEQYF.

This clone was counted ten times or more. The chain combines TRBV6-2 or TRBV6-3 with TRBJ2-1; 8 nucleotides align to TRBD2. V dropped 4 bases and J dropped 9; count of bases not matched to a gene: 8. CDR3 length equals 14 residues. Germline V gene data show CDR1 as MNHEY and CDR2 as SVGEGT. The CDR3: CASSFGGRGGEQFF. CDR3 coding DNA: TGTGCCAGCAGTTTCGGCGGACGGGGGGGTGAGCAGTTCTTC.

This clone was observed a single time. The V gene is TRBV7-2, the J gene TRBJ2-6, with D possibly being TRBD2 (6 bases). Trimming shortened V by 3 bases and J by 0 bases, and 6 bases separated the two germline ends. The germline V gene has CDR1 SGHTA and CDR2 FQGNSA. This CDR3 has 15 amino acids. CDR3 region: CASSLTSSGANVLTF. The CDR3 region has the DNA TGTGCCAGCAGCTTGACTAGCTCTGGGGCCAACGTCCTGACTTTC. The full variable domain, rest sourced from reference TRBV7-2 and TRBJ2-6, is GAGVSQSPSNKVTEKGKDVELRCDPISGHTALYWYRQSLGQGLEFLIYFQGNSAPDKSGLPSDRFSAERTGGSVSTLTIQRTQQEDSAVYLCASSLTSSGANVLTFGAGSRLTVL.

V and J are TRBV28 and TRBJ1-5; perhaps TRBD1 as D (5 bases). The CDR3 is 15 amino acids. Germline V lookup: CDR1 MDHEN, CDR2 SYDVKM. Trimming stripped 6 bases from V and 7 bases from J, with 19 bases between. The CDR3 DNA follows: TGTGCCAGCAGGGGTCGGGGGGTAGGTTGGCAGCCCCAGCATTTT. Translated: CASRGRGVGWQPQHF. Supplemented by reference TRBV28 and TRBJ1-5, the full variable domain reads DVKVTQSSRYLVKRTGEKVFLECVQDMDHENMFWYRQDPGLGLRLIYFSYDVKMKEKGDIPEGYSVSREKKERFSLILESASTNQTSMYLCASRGRGVGWQPQHFGDGTRLSIL.

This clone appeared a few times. The CDR3 coding sequence is TGTGCCAGCAGCCTACAGGGAAGCTATGGCTACACCTTC. This gives the protein CASSLQGSYGYTF. V usage is TRBV7-8 and J usage is TRBJ1-2; TRBD1 is a possible D gene (6 bases). V lost 5 bases to trimming and J lost 4 bases, with 11 bases between them. Germline CDR1 SGHVS, CDR2 FQNEAQ. The CDR3 contains 13 residues. The full variable domain, in which reference TRBV7-8 and TRBJ1-2 provide the parts outside the CDR3, is GAGVSQSPRYKVAKRGQDVALRCDPISGHVSLFWYQQALGQGPEFLTYFQNEAQLDKSGLPSDRFFAERPEGSVSTLKIQRTQQEDSAVYLCASSLQGSYGYTFGSGTRLTVV.

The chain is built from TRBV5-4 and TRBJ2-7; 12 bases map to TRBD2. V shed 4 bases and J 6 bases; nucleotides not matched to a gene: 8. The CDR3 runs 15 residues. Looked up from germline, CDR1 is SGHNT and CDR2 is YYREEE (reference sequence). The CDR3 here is CASSPGTSGFAEQYF. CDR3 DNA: TGTGCCAGCAGCCCCGGGACTAGCGGGTTCGCCGAGCAGTACTTC.

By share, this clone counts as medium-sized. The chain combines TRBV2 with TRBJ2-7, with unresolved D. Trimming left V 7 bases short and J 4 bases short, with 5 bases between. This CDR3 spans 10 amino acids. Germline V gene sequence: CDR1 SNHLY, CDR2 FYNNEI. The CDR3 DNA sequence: TGTGCCAGCACCATTTACGAGCAGTACTTC. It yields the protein CASTIYEQYF.